This passage covers 21 T cell receptor beta chains from one sample sequenced in a study of cytomegalovirus exposure and HLA in healthy donors. In the PCR, 60 Vbeta and 13 Jbeta primers were used. TCRdb's table, derived via immunoSEQ multiplex PCR, lists solely in-frame clones and lacks some. The listing contains 200,000 to 250,000 clones. Sequencing was carried out using PBMCs. These receptors were taken from a girl aged 2-10 years in good health and CMV-seropositive.

CDR3 in amino acids: CASSVGTSDYNEQFF. Written as DNA, the CDR3 is TGTGCCAGCAGCGTAGGGACTAGCGACTACAATGAGCAGTTCTTC. The J gene is TRBJ2-1, the V gene TRBV9, with 9 bases matching TRBD2. Germline CDR1 and CDR2: SGDLS and YYNGEE. V shed 0 bases, J shed 3 bases, and the junction held 1 base outside the gene matches. This CDR3 is 15 amino acids long.

The chain couples TRBV7-2 to TRBJ2-2; weak D call: TRBD2 (7 bases). Trimming cost V 5 bases and J 3 bases, with 13 bases left between them. Germline loops: CDR1 SGHTA, CDR2 FQGNSA. This CDR3 region has 15 residues. The DNA for the CDR3 is TGTGCCAGCAGCCTTCGGGGGGCGTACACCGGGGAGCTGTTTTTT. Translation gives CASSLRGAYTGELFF.

V gene TRBV29-1 combines with J gene TRBJ2-5; TRBD1 is a possible D gene (5 bases). The germline V gene encodes CDR1 SQVTM and CDR2 ANQGSEA. V was trimmed by 8 bases and J by 5 bases, leaving 15 bases between them. The CDR3 covers 12 residues. The CDR3, as DNA: TGCAGCTCCTCAGACAGTGGGGAGACCCAGTACTTC. It codes for CSSSDSGETQYF.

The chain links TRBV6-4 to TRBJ2-2, with D unclear. This CDR3 is 12 amino acids long. V dropped 0 bases and J dropped 8 bases, with 4 bases sitting between them. Germline loops: CDR1 MRHNA, CDR2 SNTAGT. CDR3 in amino acids: CASSDSRGELFF. CDR3 coding DNA: TGTGCCAGCAGTGACTCACGGGGGGAGCTGTTTTTT.

The chain combines TRBV28 with TRBJ2-5; 14 nucleotides agree with TRBD2. The length of the CDR3 is 19 residues. The germline V gene has CDR1 MDHEN and CDR2 SYDVKM. Trimming cost V 4 bases and J 5 bases; bases outside gene matches: 15. The CDR3 protein is CASSYRPLRLAGGRETQYF. CDR3 nucleotides: TGTGCCAGCAGTTACCGACCCCTTCGACTAGCGGGAGGGAGGGAGACCCAGTACTTC.

The chain couples TRBV5-8 to TRBJ1-1, with 9 bases aligning to TRBD1. Germline CDR1 SGHTS, CDR2 YDEGEE. Trimming at V came to 0 bases and at J to 3 bases, leaving 3 bases not matched to a gene. This CDR3 region has 15 residues. CDR3 DNA sequence: TGTGCCAGCAGCTTGGGGGACAGGGACTACACTGAAGCTTTCTTT. The encoded protein is CASSLGDRDYTEAFF.

The gene calls are TRBV5-1 and TRBJ2-1; no definite D call. Trimming removed 1 base at V and 3 bases at J, with 11 bases between. Germline CDR1 and CDR2: SGHRS and YFSETQ. The CDR3 has 15 residues. This chain's CDR3 is CASSLQVSSYNEQFF. CDR3 nucleotides: TGCGCCAGCAGCTTGCAAGTTTCCAGCTACAATGAGCAGTTCTTC.

This chain connects TRBV27 to TRBJ2-3; 10 bases align to TRBD1. CDR3 size: 14 residues. V was pared by 8 bases and J by 9 bases, with 11 bases of the junction left unmatched. Germline CDR1 MNHEY, CDR2 SMNVEV (reference sequence). The DNA for the CDR3 is TGTGCCAGCGCCCGGGACAGGGGCTGGGGGACGCAGTATTTT. It translates to CASARDRGWGTQYF.

The gene calls are TRBV7-2 and TRBJ1-2; weak D call: TRBD1 (5 bases). Germline lookup yields CDR1 SGHTA and CDR2 FQGNSA. V was pared by 5 bases and J by 0 bases, with 7 bases between. The CDR3 covers 13 residues. For the CDR3, the DNA is TGTGCCAGCAGCGTGACAGCTAACTATGGCTACACCTTC. Its protein product is CASSVTANYGYTF.

CDR3 coding DNA: TGTGCCAGCGGACTGCAGTATTCGACAGATACGCAGTATTTT. Its protein product is CASGLQYSTDTQYF. The rearrangement uses TRBV27 and TRBJ2-3, with D possibly being TRBD2 (5 bases). The CDR3 totals 14 residues. Germline values: CDR1 MNHEY, CDR2 SMNVEV (reference sequence). Trimming took 8 bases from V and 3 from J, leaving 15 bases between them.

This chain uses TRBV5-4 with TRBJ2-1, with TRBD1 matching over 8 bases. J gave up 5 bases and V 6 bases, and 4 bases lay outside the gene matches. This CDR3 has 13 residues. Per the germline V gene, CDR1 is SGHNT and CDR2 is YYREEE (reference sequence). The CDR3 DNA follows: TGTGCCAGCAACCTACAGGGGGACAATGAGCAGTTCTTC. The encoded protein is CASNLQGDNEQFF.

The rearrangement uses TRBV5-4 and TRBJ1-1, with a possible D match to TRBD1 (5 bases). The CDR3 extends over 14 amino acids. V lost 5 bases to trimming and J lost 1 base, with 12 bases between them. CDR1 and CDR2 (germline): SGHNT, YYREEE (reference sequence). As DNA, the CDR3 is TGTGCCAGCAGTTACGGACACCAGAACACTGAAGCTTTCTTT. It specifies CASSYGHQNTEAFF.

The chain joins TRBV7-3 to TRBJ2-3; D perhaps matches TRBD2 (6 bases). V gave up 5 bases and J gave up 0 bases, with 15 bases separating them. Germline V gene data show CDR1 as SGHTA and CDR2 as FQGTGA. This CDR3 contains 16 residues. CDR3 amino acids: CASSPWAGYSTDTQYF. CDR3 in DNA: TGTGCCAGCAGCCCCTGGGCGGGATATAGCACAGATACGCAGTATTTT.

The J gene is TRBJ2-5, the V gene TRBV5-1, with 7 bases lining up with TRBD1. The CDR3 has 13 amino acids. V trimming: 0 bases; J trimming: 7 bases; junction bases outside the gene matches: 3. Germline V gene lookup returns CDR1 SGHRS and CDR2 YFSETQ. CDR3 nucleotides: TGCGCCAGCAGCTTGGGTCGACAGGGGACCCAGTACTTC. As protein: CASSLGRQGTQYF.

The chain links TRBV27 to TRBJ1-4; D uncertain. This CDR3 comprises 12 residues. Germline V gene lookup returns CDR1 MNHEY and CDR2 SMNVEV (reference sequence). V was pared by 7 bases and J by 0 bases, with 3 bases between. CDR3 nucleotides: TGTGCCAGCACTTCAACTAATGAAAAACTGTTTTTT. Translating it yields CASTSTNEKLFF.

The CDR3 nucleotides are TGTGCCAGCAGCTACAGGGTTAGTGTTGGCACAGATACGCAGTATTTT. This sequence encodes CASSYRVSVGTDTQYF. V is TRBV11-2 and J is TRBJ2-3; possibly TRBD1 for D (6 bases). This CDR3 comprises 16 residues. The V gene's germline CDR1 is SGHAT and CDR2 FQNNGV. Between the trimmed V and J ends, which lost 4 bases and 1 base, there was a span of 15 bases.

The chain recombines TRBV5-4 with TRBJ2-3; D possibly corresponds to TRBD2 (5 bases). The CDR3 runs to 14 residues. V lost 9 bases to trimming and J lost 4 bases, with 18 bases between them. Germline lookup yields CDR1 SGHNT and CDR2 YYREEE (reference sequence). The CDR3 loop is CAIRRRPGADTQYF. In DNA form, the CDR3 reads TGTGCCATCAGGCGAAGGCCCGGGGCAGATACGCAGTATTTT.

J is TRBJ2-7 and V is TRBV7-2; 10 positions agree with TRBD2. The ends lost 3 bases at V and 4 bases at J; junction bases unmatched: 12. Germline V lookup: CDR1 SGHTA, CDR2 FQGNSA. This CDR3 has 17 amino acids. The CDR3 DNA follows: TGTGCCAGCAGCTTCTTAGCGGGAGGACCATATCCATACGAGCAGTACTTC. Residues: CASSFLAGGPYPYEQYF.

The chain joins TRBV5-1 to TRBJ2-7, with 7 positions matching TRBD1. The CDR3 is 14 residues long. Germline V lookup: CDR1 SGHRS, CDR2 YFSETQ. The V segment lost 7 bases and the J segment 1 base; nucleotides outside the gene matches: 8. The CDR3 nucleotides are TGCGCCAGCTCGCCCTCGGGACAGTCCTACGAGCAGTACTTC. As protein: CASSPSGQSYEQYF.

The chain links TRBV2 to TRBJ1-5, with D possibly being TRBD1 (5 bases). Germline values: CDR1 SNHLY, CDR2 FYNNEI. The V end lost 4 bases, the J end lost 6 bases, and 10 bases lay between the germline ends. CDR3 length: 13 amino acids. The CDR3 spells CASSARGGQPQHF. The CDR3, as DNA: TGTGCCAGCAGTGCTCGGGGGGGTCAGCCCCAGCATTTT.

The chain uses TRBV11-2 and TRBJ1-2; no firm D call. With 5 bases removed from V and 6 bases from J, the gap between germline ends came to 7 bases. Germline lookup yields CDR1 SGHAT and CDR2 FQNNGV. This CDR3 region has 11 residues. The CDR3 loop is CASSVVDGYTF. Written as DNA, the CDR3 is TGTGCCAGCAGCGTAGTCGATGGCTACACCTTC.